This TCR beta chain was recovered during a study of blood T cell repertoires in COVID-19. Study overall: Samples of COVID-19 (acute and convalescent) were obtained from the United States, Italy and Spain. The analysed material was cDNA or gDNA that came from T cells, B-cell-depleted T cells, or PBMCs.

Generated by immunoSEQ multiplex PCR, the TCRdb table keeps only in-frame clones and is missing some. The sample contains some 220,000 clones, around four fifths of which appear only once. This CDR3 region has 15 residues. Germline V CDR1 and CDR2: SGHNT, YENEEA. V was clipped by 5 bases and J by 4 bases; unmatched bases: 3. This clone has a single count. The sample taken for sequencing was peripheral blood. This clonotype originated in a woman aged 55-70 years with active or convalescent COVID-19. The V gene is TRBV11-3, the J gene TRBJ2-1; 12 nucleotides agree with TRBD2. This CDR3 reads CASSPGLAGYNEQFF. CDR3 coding DNA: TGTGCCAGCAGCCCCGGACTAGCGGGGTACAATGAGCAGTTCTTC.